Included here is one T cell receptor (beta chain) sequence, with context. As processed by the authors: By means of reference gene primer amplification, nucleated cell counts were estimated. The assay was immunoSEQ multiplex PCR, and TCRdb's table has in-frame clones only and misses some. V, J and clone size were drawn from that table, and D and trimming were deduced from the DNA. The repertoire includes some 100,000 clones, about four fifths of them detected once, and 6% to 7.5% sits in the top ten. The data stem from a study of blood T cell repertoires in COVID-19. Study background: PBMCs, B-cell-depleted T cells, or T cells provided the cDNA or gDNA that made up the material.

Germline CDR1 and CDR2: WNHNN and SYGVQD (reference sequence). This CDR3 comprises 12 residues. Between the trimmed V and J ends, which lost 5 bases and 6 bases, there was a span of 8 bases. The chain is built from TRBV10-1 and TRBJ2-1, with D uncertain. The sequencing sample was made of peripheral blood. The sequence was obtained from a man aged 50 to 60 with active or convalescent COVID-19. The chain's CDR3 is CASSPSGNEQFF. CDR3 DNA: TGCGCCAGCAGTCCCTCAGGCAATGAGCAGTTCTTC.